This T cell receptor beta chain was found in a study of T cells after yellow fever vaccination. Germline V gene data show CDR1 as SGHTA and CDR2 as FQGNSA. The V end lost 3 bases, the J end lost 6 bases, and 12 bases lay between the germline ends. The CDR3 has 13 amino acids. Overall study results and limits: Detected again after the booster were most primary-vaccination clones, at 95% to 96% CD4 and nearly 90% CD8.

Turning to this clonotype: The antigen remains unidentified.

A single record per CDR3 protein comes from TCRdb applying MiXCR to the 5' RACE reads. The data hold 500,000 to 650,000 distinct CDR3 sequences, with about a sixth observed a single time. The origin of this receptor is a man aged 18 to 29 who received the YFV17D yellow fever vaccine. Here the sequenced sample was PBMCs, taken 5 to 6 days after the first yellow fever vaccination. V and J are TRBV7-2 and TRBJ2-7; D ambiguous. In nucleotides, the CDR3 is TGTGCCAGCAGCTTTATACGCGAAGGCGAGCAGTACGTC. Protein product: CASSFIREGEQYV.